The entry that follows covers one T cell receptor beta chain sequence. Its specificity is unknown. Assay: immunoSEQ multiplex PCR; the TCRdb copy retains only in-frame clones and omits some. This table holds fewer than 95,000 clones, around nine tenths found once. This sample was taken from a study of T cell repertoires and HLA-DP antigens. With V trimmed by 5 bases and J by 4 bases, 13 bases remained unmatched. Germline CDR1 SGHTA, CDR2 FQGNSA. The CDR3 is made up of 16 amino acids. Sequencing was carried out using CD4+ T cells from PBMCs. The origin of this receptor is a man aged 45 to 65 in good health and CMV-seronegative. The chain uses TRBV7-2 and TRBJ2-5; 7 bases match TRBD2. CDR3 sequence: CASSPTSARGLETQYF. The CDR3 DNA sequence: TGTGCCAGCAGCCCAACTAGCGCCCGAGGGCTAGAGACCCAGTACTTC. The full variable domain, its missing parts supplied by reference TRBV7-2 and TRBJ2-5, is GAGVSQSPSNKVTEKGKDVELRCDPISGHTALYWYRQSLGQGLEFLIYFQGNSAPDKSGLPSDRFSAERTGGSVSTLTIQRTQQEDSAVYLCASSPTSARGLETQYFGPGTRLLVL.